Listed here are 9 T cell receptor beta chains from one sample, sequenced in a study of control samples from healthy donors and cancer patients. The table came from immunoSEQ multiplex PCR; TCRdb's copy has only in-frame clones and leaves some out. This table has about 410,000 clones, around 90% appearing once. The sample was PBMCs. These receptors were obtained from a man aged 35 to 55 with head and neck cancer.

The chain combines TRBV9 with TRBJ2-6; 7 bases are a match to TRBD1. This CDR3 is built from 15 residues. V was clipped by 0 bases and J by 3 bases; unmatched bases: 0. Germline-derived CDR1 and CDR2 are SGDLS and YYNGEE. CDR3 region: CASSVGQGGANVLTF. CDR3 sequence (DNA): TGTGCCAGCAGCGTAGGACAGGGTGGGGCCAACGTCCTGACTTTC.

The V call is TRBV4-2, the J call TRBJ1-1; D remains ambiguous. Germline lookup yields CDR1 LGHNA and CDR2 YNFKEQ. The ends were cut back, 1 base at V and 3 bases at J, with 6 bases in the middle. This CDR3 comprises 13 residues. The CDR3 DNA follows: TGTGCCAGCAGCCAAGGTACTGACACTGAAGCTTTCTTT. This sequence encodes CASSQGTDTEAFF.

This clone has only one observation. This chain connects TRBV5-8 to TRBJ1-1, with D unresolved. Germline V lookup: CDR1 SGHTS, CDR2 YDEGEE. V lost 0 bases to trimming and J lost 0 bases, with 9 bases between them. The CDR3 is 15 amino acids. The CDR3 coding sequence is TGTGCCAGCAGCTTGGACAGTTCCATGAACACTGAAGCTTTCTTT. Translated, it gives CASSLDSSMNTEAFF.

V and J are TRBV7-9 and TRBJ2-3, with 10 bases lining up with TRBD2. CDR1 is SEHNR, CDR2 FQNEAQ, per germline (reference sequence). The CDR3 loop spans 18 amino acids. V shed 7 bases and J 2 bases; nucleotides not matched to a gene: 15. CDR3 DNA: TGTGCCAGCACCGTAATAGTGGTAGCGGGGGGACACACAGATACGCAGTATTTT. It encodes CASTVIVVAGGHTDTQYF.

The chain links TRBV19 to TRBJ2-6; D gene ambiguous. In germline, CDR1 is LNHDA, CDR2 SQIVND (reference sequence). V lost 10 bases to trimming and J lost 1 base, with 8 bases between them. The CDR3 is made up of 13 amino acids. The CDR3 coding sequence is TGTGCCACCCAGCTTTCTGGGGCCAACGTCCTGACTTTC. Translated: CATQLSGANVLTF.

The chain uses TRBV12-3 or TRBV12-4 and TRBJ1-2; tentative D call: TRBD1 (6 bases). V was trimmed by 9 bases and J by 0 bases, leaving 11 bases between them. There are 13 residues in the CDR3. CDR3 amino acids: CASTGIANYGYTF. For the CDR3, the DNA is TGTGCCAGTACAGGGATCGCTAACTATGGCTACACCTTC.

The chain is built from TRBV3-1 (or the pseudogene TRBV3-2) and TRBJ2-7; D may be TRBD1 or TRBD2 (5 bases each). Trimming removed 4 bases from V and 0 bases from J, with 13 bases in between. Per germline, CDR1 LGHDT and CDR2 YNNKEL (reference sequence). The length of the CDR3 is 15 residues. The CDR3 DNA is TGTGCCAGCAGCCTCCGGGACCGGGGCTCCTACGAGCAGTACTTC. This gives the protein CASSLRDRGSYEQYF.

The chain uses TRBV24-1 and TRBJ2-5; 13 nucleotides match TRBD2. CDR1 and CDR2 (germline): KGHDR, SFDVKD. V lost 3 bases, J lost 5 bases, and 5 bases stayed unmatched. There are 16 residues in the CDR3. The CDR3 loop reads CATSDGLAGVGETQYF. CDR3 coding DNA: TGTGCCACCAGTGATGGACTAGCGGGAGTAGGCGAGACCCAGTACTTC.

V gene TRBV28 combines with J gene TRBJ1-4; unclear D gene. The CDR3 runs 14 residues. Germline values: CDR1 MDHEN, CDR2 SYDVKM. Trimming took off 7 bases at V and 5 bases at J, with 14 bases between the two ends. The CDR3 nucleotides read TGTGCCAGCACCGACGCGGGGAAGAATGAAAAACTGTTTTTT. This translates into CASTDAGKNEKLFF.